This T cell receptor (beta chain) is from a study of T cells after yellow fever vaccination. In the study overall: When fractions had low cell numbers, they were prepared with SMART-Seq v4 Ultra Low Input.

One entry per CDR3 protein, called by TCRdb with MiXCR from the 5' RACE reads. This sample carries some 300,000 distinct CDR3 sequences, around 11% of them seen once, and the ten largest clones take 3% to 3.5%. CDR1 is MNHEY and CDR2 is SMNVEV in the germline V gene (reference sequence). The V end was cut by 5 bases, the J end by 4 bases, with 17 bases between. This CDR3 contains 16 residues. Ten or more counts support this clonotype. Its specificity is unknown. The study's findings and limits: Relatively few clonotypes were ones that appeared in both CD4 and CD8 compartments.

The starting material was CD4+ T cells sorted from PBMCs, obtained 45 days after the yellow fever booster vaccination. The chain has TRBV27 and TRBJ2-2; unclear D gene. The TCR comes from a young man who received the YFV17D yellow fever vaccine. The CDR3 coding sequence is TGTGCCAGCAGTCAGGCCTCAGCCTGGCGCACCGGGGAGCTGTTTTTT. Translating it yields CASSQASAWRTGELFF.